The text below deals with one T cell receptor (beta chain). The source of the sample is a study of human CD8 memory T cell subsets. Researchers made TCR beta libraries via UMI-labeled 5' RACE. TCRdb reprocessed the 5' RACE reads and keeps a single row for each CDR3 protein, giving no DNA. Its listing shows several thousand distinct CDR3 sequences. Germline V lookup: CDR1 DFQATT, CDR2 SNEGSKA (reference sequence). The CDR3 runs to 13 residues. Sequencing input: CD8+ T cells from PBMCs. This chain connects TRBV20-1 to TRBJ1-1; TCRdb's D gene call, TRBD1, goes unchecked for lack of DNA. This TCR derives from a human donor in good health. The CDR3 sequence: CSASGGADTEAFF.